This note documents a single TCR beta chain sequence. Its cognate antigen has yet to be identified. There are no base qualities to consult, and no much larger clone falls within one base. The record originates from a study of blood T cell repertoires in COVID-19 (dated by TCRdb to the early 2020s). Notes on the research overall: Samples from collaborators originated in the United States, Italy and Spain and spanned both the acute and convalescent phases of COVID-19. The prospective study material was composed of cDNA or gDNA derived from T cells, B-cell-depleted T cells, or PBMCs. The dataset comprised deeply sampled blood TCRbeta repertoires from subjects exposed to, actively infected with, or recovered from COVID-19. The repertoires were released in a freely available public database meant as a resource for research on the immune response to SARS-CoV-2. The samples were drawn from two sources: the first 160 participants of the ongoing ImmuneRACE study, and 950 to 1,500 subjects contributed by 6 global collaborators. A de-identified subject ID, COVID-19 status, age in years and sex were almost always included in the sample metadata. Where available, HLA class I and class II types were obtained from metadata supplied by the sample provider rather than from assay-based typing. The study at large found these results: The quantity of clinical and demographic metadata differed by source and by participant and was supplied without curation.

The immunoSEQ Assay, a bias-controlled multiplex PCR, was used to amplify TCRbeta CDR3 regions from genomic DNA. In the original analysis: The number of nucleated cells in each sample was estimated by amplification of reference gene primers within the assay. To quantify the absolute abundance of each unique TCRbeta CDR3 rearrangement, sequence reads were collapsed and filtered. For each sample, productive Simpson clonality was calculated as the square root of Simpson's diversity index across productive rearrangements. Drawn from immuneACCESS, this table holds only the in-frame rearrangements with V and J called that TCRdb kept. Clones are partly lost; checked studies trace under half to an unresolved V gene and leave the rest unexplained. That table gives V, J and clone size, and the DNA gave D and trimming. The sample yields a few hundred thousand clones; more than 70% were counted once. The top ten hold approximately 7.2% of the sample.

CDR1 and CDR2 are drawn from the germline V gene: SQVTM, ANQGSEA. The CDR3 has 16 amino acids, counting the end cysteine and phenylalanine. The read is trimmed to its CDR3 DNA, 48 bases read in frame from base 1. V is cut back by 3 bases and J by 3 bases, with 8 bases in the junction unmatched. Another Seattle source contributed samples from volunteer blood donors who had recovered from COVID-19. Each collaborating institution followed its own protocols to collect whole blood in K2EDTA tubes. Collaborator samples were shipped for TCRbeta analysis as frozen whole blood, isolated PBMCs, or DNA extracted from either sample type.

The TCR sequence derives from a woman aged 25 to 45 who had recovered from COVID-19. Recombination linked TRBV29-1 to TRBJ2-5; the central 12 bases match TRBD2. Sequencing input: peripheral blood. The encoded CDR3 is CSVDTSGGMGKETQYF. The base sequence is TGCAGCGTTGATACTAGCGGGGGGATGGGAAAAGAGACCCAGTACTTC. Reference TRBV29-1 and TRBJ2-5 proteins supply the regions before and after the CDR3; the full variable domain is: SAVISQKPSRDICQRGTSLTIQCQVDSQVTMMFWYRQQPGQSLTLIATANQGSEATYESGFVIDKFPISRPNLTFSTLTVSNMSPEDSSIYLCSVDTSGGMGKETQYFGPGTRLLVL.